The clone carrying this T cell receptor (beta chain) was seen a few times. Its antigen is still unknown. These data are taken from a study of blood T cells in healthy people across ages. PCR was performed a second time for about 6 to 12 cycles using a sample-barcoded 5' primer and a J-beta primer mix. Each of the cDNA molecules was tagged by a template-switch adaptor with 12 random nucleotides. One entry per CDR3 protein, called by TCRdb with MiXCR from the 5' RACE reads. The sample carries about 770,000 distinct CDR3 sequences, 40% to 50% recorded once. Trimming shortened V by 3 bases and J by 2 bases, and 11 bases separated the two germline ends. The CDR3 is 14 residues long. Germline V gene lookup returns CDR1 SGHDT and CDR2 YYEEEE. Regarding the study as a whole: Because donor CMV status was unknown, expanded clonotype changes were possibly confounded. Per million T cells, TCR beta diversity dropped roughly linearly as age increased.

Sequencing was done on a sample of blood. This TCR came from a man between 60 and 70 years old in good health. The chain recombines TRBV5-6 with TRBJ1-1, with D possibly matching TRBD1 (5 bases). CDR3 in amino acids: CASSWGSRNTEAFF. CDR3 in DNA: TGTGCCAGCAGCTGGGGCTCCAGAAACACTGAAGCTTTCTTT.